These 10 T cell receptor beta chains share one sample of origin, sequenced in a study of T cell changes during pregnancy in multiple sclerosis. Clones were sequenced by immunoSEQ multiplex PCR, and TCRdb holds only the in-frame ones, with some missing. The sample holds 47,000 or so clones, about 87% seen once. The specimen comprised peripheral blood, sampled in the first trimester of pregnancy. All receptors come from a female donor with multiple sclerosis, enrolled in a pregnancy study.

This chain connects TRBV30 to TRBJ2-3, with TRBD2 as a possible D gene (7 bases). Germline V gene sequence: CDR1 GTSNPN, CDR2 SVGIG (reference sequence). The germline V and J ends were trimmed by 1 base and 4 bases, with 15 bases remaining between them. This CDR3 has 15 amino acids. Here the CDR3 reads CAWSEGGGRADTQYF. CDR3 nucleotides: TGTGCCTGGAGTGAAGGCGGGGGCCGGGCAGATACGCAGTATTTT.

The rearrangement joins TRBV9 to TRBJ2-3; 8 bases fit TRBD1. Germline trimming cut 3 bases from V and 6 bases from J; bases unmatched to any gene: 12. The CDR3 totals 16 residues. CDR1 and CDR2 from the germline V gene are SGDLS and YYNGEE. The CDR3 spells CASSAQEQGASDTQYF. The CDR3 DNA reads as TGTGCCAGCAGCGCTCAGGAGCAGGGGGCGAGTGATACGCAGTATTTT. Full variable domain (outside the CDR3, taken from reference TRBV9 and TRBJ2-3): DSGVTQTPKHLITATGQRVTLRCSPRSGDLSVYWYQQSLDQGLQFLIQYYNGEERAKGNILERFSAQQFPDLHSELNLSSLELGDSALYFCASSAQEQGASDTQYFGPGTRLTVL.

This clone qualifies as medium-sized (0.01 to 0.1%). The chain joins TRBV7-2 to TRBJ2-2; 7 nucleotides agree with TRBD1. Per germline, CDR1 SGHTA and CDR2 FQGNSA. V was pared by 3 bases and J by 8 bases, with 12 bases of the junction left unmatched. This CDR3 spans 16 amino acids. This CDR3 is CASSFPGQRIPGELFF. The CDR3 DNA reads as TGTGCCAGCAGCTTCCCGGGACAGAGGATCCCTGGGGAGCTGTTTTTT.

V usage is TRBV6-6 and J usage is TRBJ2-3, with 9 bases that match TRBD1. Germline-derived CDR1 and CDR2 are MNHNY and SVGAGI (reference sequence). The V gene end was trimmed by 5 bases and the J gene end by 6 bases; junction bases not matched to a gene: 12. The CDR3 has 16 residues. The CDR3 protein is CASSVRTGALSDTQYF. CDR3 bases: TGTGCCAGCAGTGTACGGACAGGGGCGTTGTCGGATACGCAGTATTTT.

The chain recombines TRBV9 with TRBJ2-3; a possible D gene is TRBD2 (8 bases). The CDR3 runs 15 residues. The V end lost 4 bases, the J end lost 8 bases, and 20 bases lay between the germline ends. In germline, CDR1 is SGDLS, CDR2 YYNGEE. CDR3 DNA: TGTGCCAGCAGCCCAAGAGAGGGGGCGGGAGGTACGCAGTATTTT. Amino acid sequence: CASSPREGAGGTQYF.

V usage is TRBV5-6 and J usage is TRBJ1-6, with TRBD1 as a possible D gene (5 bases). Trimming cost V 7 bases and J 2 bases, with 16 bases left between them. CDR3 length: 16 amino acids. Germline CDR1 and CDR2: SGHDT and YYEEEE. The CDR3 region is CASLQGSSTYNSPLHF. The CDR3 region has the DNA TGTGCCAGCCTCCAGGGTTCTTCCACCTATAATTCACCCCTCCACTTT.

This rearrangement joins TRBV4-1 to TRBJ2-2, with no clear D. CDR1 MGHRA and CDR2 YSYEKL come from the germline V gene. The CDR3 loop spans 15 amino acids. V lost 8 bases and J 1 base, leaving 14 bases between the germline ends. The CDR3 DNA follows: TGCGCCAGCGAGGATTGGGTCAAGAACACCGGGGAGCTGTTTTTT. Protein product: CASEDWVKNTGELFF.

This chain connects TRBV29-1 to TRBJ1-6, with D unresolved. V was clipped by 4 bases and J by 10 bases, with 20 bases between them. Germline-derived CDR1 and CDR2 are SQVTM and ANQGSEA. The CDR3 consists of 15 residues. The CDR3 bases are TGCAGCGTTGCCCAAGTTGGGCTTGTGAAATCACCCCTCCACTTT. Translated: CSVAQVGLVKSPLHF.

This chain joins TRBV6-4 and TRBJ2-7, with D perhaps matching TRBD1 (6 bases). Germline CDR1 and CDR2: MRHNA and SNTAGT. The length of the CDR3 is 18 residues. Trimming left V 2 bases short and J 3 bases short, with 23 bases between. CDR3 coding DNA: TGTGCCAGCAGTGACCCTCCGGACAGACGGATTTGGGGCTACGAGCAGTACTTC. It encodes CASSDPPDRRIWGYEQYF.

The chain links TRBV7-8 to TRBJ2-3; 8 bases agree with TRBD2. V dropped 6 bases and J dropped 3; count of bases not matched to a gene: 11. Germline assignment: CDR1 SGHVS and CDR2 FQNEAQ. The CDR3 extends over 16 amino acids. The CDR3 region is CASSHRRGDLTDTQYF. The CDR3 nucleotides read TGTGCCAGCAGTCACAGGCGGGGGGACCTAACAGATACGCAGTATTTT.